This T cell receptor (beta chain) was sequenced during a study of chemoradiotherapy in HPV16-positive cancers. Whole-study results and caveats: In HPV16-positive patients, HPV-responsive T-cell expansion tracked better recurrence-free survival. During treatment, candidate HPV-specific clones and E7-related motifs expanded in tumor.

About this clone itself: What it binds is unknown.

The CDR3 has 13 amino acids. From germline, CDR1 is ENHRY and CDR2 SYGVKD. The V and J ends lost 5 bases and 1 base respectively, with 8 bases between them. Measured with immunoSEQ multiplex PCR; TCRdb has only the in-frame clones, and not every one. The sample records some 14,000 clones, around 88% being singletons. The sequence came from a human donor with HPV-associated anogenital cancer. The rearrangement links TRBV10-3 to TRBJ2-5; D is perhaps TRBD2 (5 bases). The source material was blood, sampled from a patient who underwent chemoradiotherapy. CDR3 sequence reads: CAISTGTQETQYF. The CDR3 DNA follows: TGTGCCATCAGTACGGGAACCCAAGAGACCCAGTACTTC.